This TCR beta chain was sequenced in a study of T cells in Graves' hyperthyroidism and ophthalmopathy. Study-wide background: At initial diagnosis, before any treatment had begun, peripheral blood was obtained.

The CDR3 covers 14 residues. Between the trimmed V and J ends, which lost 3 bases and 5 bases, there was a span of 14 bases. Germline loops: CDR1 LNHDA, CDR2 SQIVND (reference sequence). Regarding this clonotype: Its antigen is currently unknown.

Those patients with uncontrolled infection, other autoimmune disease, pregnancy or lactation were excluded. Fresh 10 ml peripheral blood yielded PBMCs. RNA transcripts served as the template for amplifying TCR beta CDR3 regions. First-round RT-PCR of the TCR CDR3 relied on the HTBI primer set. TCRdb used MiXCR to reprocess the multiplex PCR reads, holding one entry per CDR3 protein. Of 500,000 to 600,000 distinct CDR3 sequences listed, about 20% are singletons. Overall study results and limits: Before onset, by a median of about six months, the model predicted ophthalmopathy.

This chain connects TRBV19 to TRBJ2-7; either TRBD1 or TRBD2 may supply D (5 bases each). Material: blood. This clonotype was sampled from a man aged 40-49 years with Graves' ophthalmopathy. CDR3 DNA: TGTGCCAGTAGTATGGGGGTATGGTTAGACGAGCAGTACTTC. Residues: CASSMGVWLDEQYF.